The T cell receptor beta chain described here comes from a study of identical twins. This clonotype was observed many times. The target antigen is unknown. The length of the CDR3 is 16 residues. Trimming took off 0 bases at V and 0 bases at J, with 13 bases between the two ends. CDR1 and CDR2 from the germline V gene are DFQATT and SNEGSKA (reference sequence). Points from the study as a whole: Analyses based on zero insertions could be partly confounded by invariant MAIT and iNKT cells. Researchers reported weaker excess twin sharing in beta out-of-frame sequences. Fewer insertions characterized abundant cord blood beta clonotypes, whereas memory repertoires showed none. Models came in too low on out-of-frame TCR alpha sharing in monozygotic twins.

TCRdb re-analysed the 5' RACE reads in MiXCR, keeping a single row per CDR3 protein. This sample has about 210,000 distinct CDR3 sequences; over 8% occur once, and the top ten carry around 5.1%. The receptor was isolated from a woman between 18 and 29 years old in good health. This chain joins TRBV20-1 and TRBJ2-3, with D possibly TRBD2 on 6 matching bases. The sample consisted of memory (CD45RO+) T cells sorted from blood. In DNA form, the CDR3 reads TGCAGTGCTAGAGATGGGTGGGGGAGGAGCACAGATACGCAGTATTTT. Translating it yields CSARDGWGRSTDTQYF.